Listed below are T cell receptor beta chains from one sample, sequenced in a study of T cells after yellow fever vaccination. TCRdb re-analysed the 5' RACE reads in MiXCR, keeping a single row per CDR3 protein. The table has more than 300,000 distinct CDR3 sequences, approximately 12% seen once. The input for sequencing was CD4+ T cells sorted from PBMCs, taken 45 days after the yellow fever booster vaccination. The receptors shown here come from a man in his late teens or twenties who received the YFV17D yellow fever vaccine. Each CDR3 is given with its conserved first and last residue. The D gene is left open where the match is weak. The size entry is marked missing in some rows and otherwise reads once, few, many or a size class.

clone size	D gene	V gene	J gene	CDR3 protein	CDR3 DNA
.	.	TRBV29-1	TRBJ2-5	CSVRNRAETQYF	TGCAGCGTTCGGAACAGGGCAGAGACCCAGTACTTC
few	TRBD1	TRBV6-6	TRBJ1-1	CASSYFTGGRTEAFF	TGTGCCAGCAGTTACTTTACAGGGGGTCGAACTGAAGCTTTCTTT
.	.	TRBV6-2/TRBV6-3	TRBJ2-5	CASSRPPIETQYF	TGTGCCAGCAGTAGGCCCCCGATAGAGACCCAGTACTTC
few	TRBD1	TRBV10-3	TRBJ1-4	CAISERTGYEKLFF	TGTGCCATCAGTGAAAGGACAGGGTATGAAAAACTGTTTTTT
few	.	TRBV7-2	TRBJ2-3	CASSQYGGGTDTQYF	TGTGCCAGCAGCCAATACGGGGGTGGCACAGATACGCAGTATTTT
.	.	TRBV10-2	TRBJ1-5	CASSEMWGDNQPQHF	TGCGCCAGCAGTGAGATGTGGGGGGACAATCAGCCCCAGCATTTT
.	TRBD1	TRBV5-1	TRBJ1-2	CASSSGGTGGYGYTF	TGCGCCAGCAGCTCCGGAGGGACAGGGGGCTATGGCTACACCTTC
.	TRBD2	TRBV14	TRBJ2-2	CASSQDLRLLAGGGELFF	TGTGCCAGCAGCCAAGATCTACGTCTACTAGCGGGAGGCGGGGAGCTGTTTTTT
few	TRBD1	TRBV4-1	TRBJ2-3	CASSPRQTGYVDTQYF	TGCGCCAGCAGCCCGAGACAGACAGGGTACGTGGATACGCAGTATTTT
few	.	TRBV7-2	TRBJ1-4	CASTPTVRGTNEKLFF	TGTGCCAGCACCCCTACCGTCCGGGGAACTAATGAAAAACTGTTTTTT
.	.	TRBV7-2	TRBJ1-6	CASSLVTYNSPLHF	TGTGCCAGCAGCCTAGTGACTTATAATTCACCCCTCCACTTT
.	.	TRBV4-2	TRBJ2-7	CASSQDQGGSNNEQYF	TGTGCCAGCAGCCAAGATCAGGGGGGAAGTAACAACGAGCAGTACTTC
few	.	TRBV12-3/TRBV12-4	TRBJ1-6	CASTTRGGSPLHF	TGTGCCAGCACCACGAGGGGGGGTTCACCCCTCCACTTT
many	.	TRBV5-1	TRBJ1-6	CASSHGDIDSPLHF	TGCGCCAGCAGCCACGGGGACATCGACTCACCCCTCCACTTT
.	TRBD1	TRBV7-2	TRBJ2-3	CASSLRQGNQDTQYF	TGTGCCAGCAGCTTAAGACAGGGGAACCAAGATACGCAGTATTTT
few	TRBD2	TRBV12-5	TRBJ2-5	CASGWTSSGETQYF	TGTGCTAGTGGCTGGACTAGTTCTGGAGAGACCCAGTACTTC